Listed below are T cell receptor beta chains from one sample, sequenced in a study of cytomegalovirus exposure and HLA in healthy donors. Clones were sequenced by immunoSEQ multiplex PCR, and TCRdb holds only the in-frame ones, with some missing. The table includes 100,000 or so clones, around three quarters detected once. The material sequenced was PBMCs. These receptors all stem from a woman between 45 and 60 years old in good health and CMV-seropositive. Both conserved end residues are part of each CDR3.

cdr3_aa: CASSYGSGSSYNEQFF
v_call: TRBV6-5
cdr3_length: 16

cdr3_aa: CASSEASYGYTF
v_call: TRBV2
cdr3_length: 12

cdr3_aa: CASSPGAFNEKLFF
v_call: TRBV6-1
cdr3_length: 14

cdr3_aa: CSVELATPGNEQFF
v_call: TRBV29-1
cdr3_length: 14

cdr3_aa: CASSLALGAYEQYF
v_call: TRBV5-6
cdr3_length: 14

cdr3_aa: CAISESPTGQGYGYTF
v_call: TRBV10-3
cdr3_length: 16

cdr3_aa: CASGAGTSGTEDTQYF
v_call: TRBV12-5
cdr3_length: 16

cdr3_aa: CASSEKGVRSSLNEKLFF
v_call: TRBV2
cdr3_length: 18

cdr3_aa: CASSRGGVAYSPLHF
v_call: TRBV14
cdr3_length: 15

cdr3_aa: CSARRGDTQYF
v_call: TRBV20-1
cdr3_length: 11

cdr3_aa: CASSIYRGQQPQHF
v_call: TRBV19
cdr3_length: 14

cdr3_aa: CASSEHPGNTGELFF
v_call: TRBV2
cdr3_length: 15

cdr3_aa: CAISESRTGNYGYTF
v_call: TRBV10-3
cdr3_length: 15

cdr3_aa: CASSQSFPAGVDYNEQFF
v_call: TRBV23-1
cdr3_length: 18

cdr3_aa: CASSFYRGTNEKLFF
v_call: TRBV7-8
cdr3_length: 15

cdr3_aa: CASSPPSGSRYEQFF
v_call: TRBV5-6
cdr3_length: 15

cdr3_aa: CASSGEGPTQHF
v_call: TRBV2
cdr3_length: 12

cdr3_aa: CASSIGANRDIQYF
v_call: TRBV11-1
cdr3_length: 14

cdr3_aa: CASRPPGLHEQYF
v_call: TRBV27
cdr3_length: 13

cdr3_aa: CALLQRQGTGISYEQYF
v_call: TRBV30
cdr3_length: 17

cdr3_aa: CAWGSGFSYNEQFF
v_call: TRBV30
cdr3_length: 14

cdr3_aa: CAWSGLAGVSSYNEQFF
v_call: TRBV30
cdr3_length: 17

cdr3_aa: CAWSVRGPRSYEQYF
v_call: TRBV30
cdr3_length: 15

cdr3_aa: CASSVASRSETQYF
v_call: TRBV5-1
cdr3_length: 14

cdr3_aa: CSVESDRGGYTF
v_call: TRBV29-1
cdr3_length: 12

cdr3_aa: CASGPVSWEQYF
v_call: TRBV12-5
cdr3_length: 12

cdr3_aa: CASSPTGDGYTGELFF
v_call: TRBV7-3
cdr3_length: 16

cdr3_aa: CASSTTGMGYTF
v_call: TRBV6-5
cdr3_length: 12

cdr3_aa: CASSSWDSSYEQYF
v_call: TRBV11-2
cdr3_length: 14

cdr3_aa: CASSSDRAGGTDTQYF
v_call: TRBV2
cdr3_length: 16

cdr3_aa: CASSYSAGSSNSPLHF
v_call: TRBV6-6
cdr3_length: 16

cdr3_aa: CASSLVAGWDTDTQYF
v_call: TRBV7-9
cdr3_length: 16

cdr3_aa: CASTLRGNTEAFF
v_call: TRBV19
cdr3_length: 13

cdr3_aa: CASSQETGTDLSGNTIYF
v_call: TRBV4-1
cdr3_length: 18

cdr3_aa: CASSPRQGWTEAFF
v_call: TRBV9
cdr3_length: 14

cdr3_aa: CASCQETRVPEQFF
v_call: TRBV4-1
cdr3_length: 14

cdr3_aa: CASSLAGTSGREIQGRSYEQYF
v_call: TRBV7-2
cdr3_length: 22

cdr3_aa: CASSQGRGSSYNEQFF
v_call: TRBV7-3
cdr3_length: 16

cdr3_aa: CASSFRAGAYEQYF
v_call: TRBV7-9
cdr3_length: 14

cdr3_aa: CASSQGSLVTYNEQFF
v_call: TRBV14
cdr3_length: 16

cdr3_aa: CASREGGEDYGYTF
v_call: TRBV7-9
cdr3_length: 14

cdr3_aa: CASSVQGSDIQYF
v_call: TRBV19
cdr3_length: 13

cdr3_aa: CASSWAQGANYEQYF
v_call: TRBV5-6
cdr3_length: 15

cdr3_aa: CASSLGTDYGYTF
v_call: TRBV9
cdr3_length: 13

cdr3_aa: CASSETGGGYEQYF
v_call: TRBV5-1
cdr3_length: 14

cdr3_aa: CASSLAGANHEQYF
v_call: TRBV6-5
cdr3_length: 14

cdr3_aa: CASSPGTSHLYEQFF
v_call: TRBV7-6
cdr3_length: 15

cdr3_aa: CASSPGGHGGQYF
v_call: TRBV7-2
cdr3_length: 13

cdr3_aa: CASKPRTGSYNEQFF
v_call: TRBV2
cdr3_length: 15

cdr3_aa: CASSFDSYGYTF
v_call: TRBV7-2
cdr3_length: 12

cdr3_aa: CASSYVLGASGELFF
v_call: TRBV6-6
cdr3_length: 15

cdr3_aa: CSVAQGAGSNQPQHF
v_call: TRBV29-1
cdr3_length: 15

cdr3_aa: CASSPGTGGMETQYF
v_call: TRBV5-6
cdr3_length: 15

cdr3_aa: CASSPPDRAGSPLHF
v_call: TRBV7-9
cdr3_length: 15

cdr3_aa: CASSGDSQAEAFF
v_call: TRBV7-2
cdr3_length: 13

cdr3_aa: CASSLVRVRANYGYTF
v_call: TRBV5-4
cdr3_length: 16

cdr3_aa: CASSPEGAGAIPNYGYTF
v_call: TRBV18
cdr3_length: 18

cdr3_aa: CASSAPRGGPDTGELFF
v_call: TRBV9
cdr3_length: 17

cdr3_aa: CASSLSLTGELFF
v_call: TRBV27
cdr3_length: 13

cdr3_aa: CASSPGSGLAQYF
v_call: TRBV9
cdr3_length: 13